A selection of T cell receptor beta chains follows, all from one sample in a study of multiple sclerosis patients with progressive multifocal leukoencephalopathy. TCRdb's table, derived via immunoSEQ multiplex PCR, lists solely in-frame clones and lacks some. The table shows more than 25,000 clones, with 70% to 90% occurring only once. The sample taken for sequencing was PBMCs. These receptors were collected from a human donor with multiple sclerosis. CDR3s include the opening cysteine and the closing phenylalanine or tryptophan. The order of the fields is clone size, V gene, J gene, D gene, CDR3 DNA, CDR3 protein. D genes are given only for firm matches. Some rows mark clone size as missing; the rest say once, few, many or name a class of expanded clone.

.	TRBV9	TRBJ2-7	TRBD2	TGTGCCAGCAGCGTAGAAGGCAGGGCGGGAGACGAGCAGTACTTC	CASSVEGRAGDEQYF
.	TRBV4-3	TRBJ2-3	.	TGCGCCAGCAGCCAAGCCAAAGGAGATACGCAGTATTTT	CASSQAKGDTQYF
.	TRBV6-6	TRBJ1-2	.	TGTGCCAGCAGTTACGACCTGACAGTTATCTATGGCTACACCTTC	CASSYDLTVIYGYTF
once	TRBV6-5	TRBJ1-5	.	TGTGCCAGCAGTTCAAGGGTCCCCAATCAGCCCCAGCATTTT	CASSSRVPNQPQHF
.	TRBV19	TRBJ2-7	.	TGTGCCAGTAGTATAGGGGGGGCAGACGAGCAGTACTTC	CASSIGGADEQYF
.	TRBV6-1	TRBJ1-5	TRBD1	TGTGCCAGCAGTGAGGGATCGACAGGGGGACAGCCCCAGCATTTT	CASSEGSTGGQPQHF
.	TRBV4-1	TRBJ2-3	.	TGCGCCAGCAGCCAAGATGGCCCCCTCAGTTACTCCGATACGCAGTATTTT	CASSQDGPLSYSDTQYF
.	TRBV19	TRBJ1-1	.	TGTGCCAGTAGTAGTGGGGCAGGGGAAGCTTTCTTT	CASSSGAGEAFF
once	TRBV6-1	TRBJ1-5	.	TGTGCCAGCAGTTCAAGGGTCCCCAATCAGCCCCAGCATTTT	CASSSRVPNQPQHF
.	TRBV7-6	TRBJ2-7	TRBD1	TGTGCCAGCAGCTTAGAACAGGGGGCGAGCCACGAGCAGTACTTC	CASSLEQGASHEQYF
few	TRBV18	TRBJ2-7	.	TGTGCCAGCTCACCGGTCCTAGAAGGCTACGAGCAGTACTTC	CASSPVLEGYEQYF
.	TRBV5-6	TRBJ1-2	.	TGTGCCAGCAGCTTGTCAGGGCTGGACTATGGCTACACCTTC	CASSLSGLDYGYTF
.	TRBV9	TRBJ1-5	.	TGTGCCAGCAGCATCGGAGGGAACAATCAGCCCCAGCATTTT	CASSIGGNNQPQHF
.	TRBV19	TRBJ1-2	TRBD1	TGTGCCAGTAGTGGGGACAGGGGGCAGGTGTATGGCTACACCTTC	CASSGDRGQVYGYTF
.	TRBV5-4	TRBJ2-7	TRBD2	TGTGCCAGCAGCTTAGCCCCTAGCGGGGCCGGGGAGCAGTACTTC	CASSLAPSGAGEQYF
.	TRBV15	TRBJ2-2	.	TGTGCCACCAGCCTCAGGGTTGTGCGGTTGGGGACCGGGGAGCTGTTTTTT	CATSLRVVRLGTGELFF
.	TRBV7-9	TRBJ1-5	TRBD1	TGTGCCAGCAGCTTACCACAGGGGGGCAATCAGCCCCAGCATTTT	CASSLPQGGNQPQHF
.	TRBV30	TRBJ1-4	.	TGTGCCTGGAGCGTGGGACGGCCTGTGAAAAAACTGTTTTTT	CAWSVGRPVKKLFF
.	TRBV11-2	TRBJ2-4	.	TGTGCCAGCAGCCCAATCAGGACAGAAGCCAAAAACATTCAGTACTTC	CASSPIRTEAKNIQYF
.	TRBV4-1	TRBJ1-5	.	TGCGCCAGCAGCCAAGTTCTGGGGCCGGTCAATCAGCCCCAGCATTTT	CASSQVLGPVNQPQHF
.	TRBV4-1	TRBJ1-1	.	TGCGCCAGCAGCCAAGCGGGCAGGGGACGGGTCACTGAAGCTTTCTTT	CASSQAGRGRVTEAFF
.	TRBV28	TRBJ1-2	.	TGTGCCAGCAGTGTGGGACGGAACTATGGCTACACCTTC	CASSVGRNYGYTF
.	TRBV29-1	TRBJ1-1	.	TGCAGCGTTGAAGGTTTGAACACTGAAGCTTTCTTT	CSVEGLNTEAFF
few	TRBV5-1	TRBJ1-1	.	TGCGCCAGCAGCCCGGTCACAGGGACCTTCGGGGAAGCTTTCTTT	CASSPVTGTFGEAFF